This T cell receptor (beta chain) stems from a study of cytomegalovirus exposure and HLA in healthy donors (dated by TCRdb to the late 2010s). Some background on the complete study: An earlier analysis of roughly 500 of the donors reported about 300 Gb of sequence data and 95 million to 140 million unique TCR beta sequences obtained from around 170 million T cells. Approximately 300 gigabases of sequencing data and 70 million to 100 million unique TCR sequences made up an early release that covered some 640 HLA-typed donors. Of the roughly 420 genotyped donors, approximately 80% were placed in the genetic ancestry cluster associated with self-reported Caucasian donors. The study aimed to test whether cataloging public T cell receptors could reveal signatures of past pathogen exposure. Using immunosequencing, the study profiled T cell repertoires from about 620 subjects and related those repertoires to cytomegalovirus serostatus. Along with the approximately 600-subject first cohort, a separate validation cohort of over a hundred different subjects was used. The study combined high-throughput TCR immunosequencing, statistical association of individual TCRs with disease status, and machine learning to predict cytomegalovirus infection status. A later analysis re-analyzed previously published TCR beta repertoires from about 600 donors and added high-resolution HLA genotyping to study TCR occurrence patterns. The later analysis used no new phenotypic data to find candidate immune exposures, relying instead on TCR beta sequences and their occurrence across donors. To decide whether each TCR beta V gene segment behaved as functional or pseudogenic, an earlier analysis of some 580 of the donors relied on high-throughput TCR beta sequencing. Donor age, sex, ethnicity and CMV serostatus were compiled alongside the repertoire data. A later genetic analysis used genome-wide SNP genotypes for about three fifths of the roughly 700 donors, treating that subset as a discovery cohort. Every discovery cohort repertoire had been produced on one sequencing platform. HLA typing covered class I and class II loci at four-digit resolution. Typing coverage differed by locus: A, B, C, DRB1 and DQB1 were typed in roughly 629-630 donors, DQA1 in about 500, DPA1 in approximately 610, and DPB1 in 450 to 480. Five DR-DQ haplotypes were handled as single units for association and clustering because linkage in the cohort was strong. Across some 400 genotyped donors of the cohort, an average of about 240,000 unique TCR beta nucleotide sequences per donor were sequenced, and roughly a sixth of those sequences were non-productive. Broader findings and caveats from the paper: An association between a missense DCLRE1C variant and V-gene and J-gene trimming of TCR beta chains was found in a later genetic analysis and replicated in an independent cohort. Because HLA typing was missing for some donors at each locus, association tests included only the typed subset. The classifier was reported to diagnose cytomegalovirus status with high specificity and sensitivity in both the original cohort and the validation cohort. A later genetic analysis reported fewer N-insertions in productive TCRs among donors in an Asian-associated ancestry cluster than the roughly 720-donor mean. When HLA alleles, especially DR and DQ, strongly co-occurred, TCR associations were difficult to assign to individual alleles. Sequencing depth was assumed to be roughly uniform across donors in the presence/absence analyses, though that assumption may not hold. Only TCR beta chains were sequenced in this cohort, and the absence of alpha or paired-chain data limited detectable features. Over 15 rarely observed V segments, including chromosome 9 orphons, were excluded from the earlier analysis of approximately 500 of the donors because counts were too low. In a later analysis, most CMV-associated TCR beta chains were found to appear HLA-restricted, with HLA associations seemingly driven largely by CMV exposure. Some IMGT-functional V segments, including TRBV6-2 and TRBV6-3, could not be told apart with the 87-base-pair reads, so those segments were excluded. Across donors, most TCR sequences were observed very rarely, whereas some public TCRs were present in many individuals. Immune exposure information for the cohort was limited to CMV serostatus. An earlier analysis of approximately 530 of the donors showed that most TCR beta V segments appeared in productive rearrangements either about 87% or about 30% of the time, which broadly matched IMGT annotations. At a false discovery rate of 0.05, a later analysis linked 16,951 TCR beta sequences to specific HLA alleles. The sequencing pipeline was judged likely to have produced a cluster of highly shared sequence variants as a technical artifact. A further reported finding was that TCR beta sequences accurately predicted the HLA-A and HLA-B alleles for most subjects in the first cohort. Several of the top co-occurrence clusters appeared to be linked to parvovirus B19, influenza, CMV and Epstein-Barr virus, according to a later analysis. In a later analysis, HLA-associated TCR beta chains showed more clonal expansion and lower generation probabilities than non-associated chains that were equally common. A later analysis found that TCR association rates varied across HLA loci, with DRB1 alleles showing the most associated TCRs and HLA-C alleles the fewest. In vitro tests confirmed that a few of the cytomegalovirus-associated TCR beta chains recognize cytomegalovirus antigens. Linkage disequilibrium might explain the correlated functional status among segregating V segments, but an unknown experimental factor could not be excluded. The study listed 150 to 200 TCR beta chains as associated with cytomegalovirus. It was suggested by the authors that the approach could potentially be generalized to other disease states and immunological phenotypes.

The cohort comprised around 690 healthy bone marrow donors. Cohort members were all nominally healthy when sampled, although unrecorded immune exposures were likely present. The donor was CMV seronegative and was included in the group of around 320 seronegative cohort members. Each donor provided a peripheral blood sample, and peripheral blood mononuclear cells were used for TCR beta sequencing. Genomic DNA was extracted from the blood cell samples with the Qiagen DNeasy Blood Extraction Kit. To note about this clone: Its specific antigen is unknown. No per-base quality is available; no much larger clone lies one base away.

The germline V gene yields SGHDT for CDR1 and YYEEEE for CDR2. The CDR3 contains 15 residues, cysteine and phenylalanine counted. Only the CDR3 DNA stays, 45 bases, in frame from base 1. The library relied on the immunoSEQ multiplex PCR assay. The multiplex PCR relied on a mix of 60 forward primers for TCR Vbeta segments and 13 reverse primers for TCR Jbeta segments. Amplification of the CDR3 region of rearranged TCR beta genes was performed with a multiplex PCR assay on genomic DNA. The amplified TCR beta libraries were sequenced on the Illumina HiSeq System as 87-base-pair reads. As for the original processing: Across the 640 or so repertoires, a later analysis counted tens of millions of unique TCR beta chains, around 10 million of which were shared by at least two donors. Raw reads were error-corrected and collapsed into unique sequences by a nearest-neighbor algorithm in which closely related sequences were merged to remove PCR and sequencing errors. To assign V, D and J gene segments, CDR3 sequences were aligned to IMGT reference sequences. Each retained sequence needed at least a six-nucleotide match to both a V gene segment and a J gene segment. A rearrangement was called productive if the CDR3 had no stop codons and remained in frame with V and J, and every other rearrangement was called non-productive. Following IMGT convention, CDR3 was defined as the stretch from the second conserved V-encoded cysteine to the conserved J-encoded phenylalanine. In an earlier analysis of 587 of the donors, sequences lacking an unambiguous match to a single V gene segment were excluded. In an earlier analysis of approximately 560 of the donors, a V segment was called functional when productive rearrangements were above 56.7%, and segregating when the standard deviation between donors exceeded 5%. A statistical classification framework was developed to diagnose cytomegalovirus status using the catalog of TCR beta chain sequences. In a later analysis, TCR nucleotide sequences were compared against IMGT/GENE-DB human TR gene sequences so that V and J genes could be assigned. The TCRdist pipeline was used in a later analysis to assign CDR3 sequences and most-parsimonious VDJ recombination scenarios. In a later analysis, each TCR beta chain was defined by its CDR3 amino acid sequence together with its V-gene family, and reads lacking a unique V-gene family were excluded. In a later analysis, around 650 highly shared, low-generation-probability nucleotide sequences were removed to address suspected cross-contamination and a sequencing artifact. In a later analysis, a clonal expansion index was calculated for each public chain from normalized within-repertoire ranks of inferred template counts. Generation probabilities in a later analysis came from a VDJ recombination model fitted to out-of-frame rearrangements, and those results were checked against IGoR. Hypergeometric tests were used in a later analysis to score TCR-TCR, TCR-HLA and TCR-CMV co-occurrence, with a repertoire-size bias correction applied to the TCR pairs. False discovery rates were estimated in a later analysis by permuting HLA or CMV assignments 20 times. In a later analysis, co-occurring TCRs were grouped using DBSCAN, and TCRdist sequence similarity was added for clustering within HLA-allele-positive subsets. For co-occurrence clustering, repertoires with fewer than 30,000 or more than 120,000 public chains were excluded, along with four or five repertoires with anomalous nucleotide sharing. Entries here come from immuneACCESS through TCRdb and include only in-frame sequences with V and J called. Some clones fail to appear in such tables; in the studies checked, an unresolved V gene covers under half of the shortfall, and the cause of the remainder is unknown. Clone size and V and J calls were adopted from that table, with D and trimming inferred from the DNA. The sample table holds tens of thousands of clones, of which approximately 71% were seen once. The ten largest clonotypes hold approximately 5.4% of the sample.

This clonotype was sampled from a man aged 50 to 59 in good health and CMV-seronegative. Recombination joined TRBV5-6 with TRBJ2-5, with the D gene uncertain. The J call is doubtful: the DNA matches TRBJ2-7 better. Sequenced input: PBMCs. The DNA reads as follows: TGTGCCAGCAGCTTGCGGGTCTTTTCCCGCGACGAGCAGTACTTC. Translated, it gives CASSLRVFSRDEQYF.